The 29 T cell receptor beta chains below all came from one sample that was sequenced in a study of blood T cell repertoires in COVID-19. Clones were sequenced by immunoSEQ multiplex PCR, and TCRdb holds only the in-frame ones, with some missing. Among 150,000 to 200,000 clones listed, more than 70% were seen once. Sequencing used PBMCs or T cells enriched from blood (not recorded which). These receptors all come from a man aged 35 to 55 who had recovered from COVID-19.

A few counts support this clone. The rearrangement joins TRBV7-2 to TRBJ2-3; D gene ambiguous. Germline-derived CDR1 and CDR2 are SGHTA and FQGNSA. Trimming pared 4 bases from V and 0 bases from J, leaving 5 bases between. The CDR3 loop spans 13 amino acids. In nucleotides, the CDR3 is TGTGCCAGCAGCTCAGGAAGCACAGATACGCAGTATTTT. This codes for CASSSGSTDTQYF.

This chain joins TRBV18 and TRBJ1-1; tentatively, D is TRBD1 (5 bases). CDR1 is KGHSH, CDR2 LQKENI, per germline. This CDR3 is 14 amino acids long. V was cut by 3 bases and J by 5 bases, with 13 bases left in between. DNA for the CDR3: TGTGCCAGCTCACCGCCTCAGGGAAGAACTGAAGCTTTCTTT. Its protein product is CASSPPQGRTEAFF.

V gene TRBV5-4 combines with J gene TRBJ2-2; TRBD2 agrees at 12 bases. Per germline, CDR1 SGHNT and CDR2 YYREEE (reference sequence). CDR3 length: 19 residues. Trimming at V came to 0 bases and at J to 7 bases, leaving 13 bases not matched to a gene. The CDR3 DNA reads TGTGCCAGCAGCTTGGGGCTAGCGGGGGGGCTTCCAGAACTCGGGGAGCTGTTTTTT. Amino acid sequence: CASSLGLAGGLPELGELFF.

The chain employs TRBV5-1 and TRBJ2-7; the match to TRBD1 covers 8 bases. The germline CDR1 and CDR2 sequences are SGHRS and YFSETQ. This CDR3 is built from 15 residues. The J segment lost 3 bases and the V segment lost 2 bases, leaving 7 bases of the junction unmatched. Written as DNA, the CDR3 is TGCGCCAGCAGCTTATCAGGGGGCCTGGGCTACGAGCAGTACTTC. It is translated as CASSLSGGLGYEQYF.

The V gene is TRBV5-6, the J gene TRBJ1-4; the D gene is possibly TRBD1 (5 bases). CDR1 and CDR2 from the germline V gene are SGHDT and YYEEEE. Trimming cost V 4 bases and J 3 bases, with 10 bases left between them. CDR3 length: 14 residues. CDR3 DNA sequence: TGTGCCAGCAGCCTCGGGGGAGCTAATGAAAAACTGTTTTTT. Translating it yields CASSLGGANEKLFF.

The genes are TRBV19 and TRBJ1-2; no clear D gene. Germline V lookup: CDR1 LNHDA, CDR2 SQIVND (reference sequence). The CDR3 sequence is 15 residues long. The V end was cut by 2 bases, the J end by 4 bases, with 14 bases between. The DNA for the CDR3 is TGTGCCAGTAGTATATCGGAGGTTCCTTTCTATGGCTACACCTTC. As protein: CASSISEVPFYGYTF.

The rearrangement uses TRBV7-2 and TRBJ1-1; 8 nucleotides line up with TRBD1. The CDR3 consists of 18 residues. The V segment lost 2 bases and the J segment 3 bases; nucleotides outside the gene matches: 14. Germline values: CDR1 SGHTA, CDR2 FQGNSA. The DNA for the CDR3 is TGTGCCAGCAGCTTATTCCACGGCACAGGGGGTTCCGACACTGAAGCTTTCTTT. It yields the protein CASSLFHGTGGSDTEAFF.

The chain combines TRBV30 with TRBJ1-2; maybe TRBD1 (5 bases). This CDR3 comprises 14 residues. Trimming removed 1 base from V and 4 bases from J, with 13 bases in between. Per germline, CDR1 GTSNPN and CDR2 SVGIG (reference sequence). Here the CDR3 reads CAWSGGLGGYGYTF. DNA for the CDR3: TGTGCCTGGAGTGGAGGACTGGGGGGCTATGGCTACACCTTC.

This clone has just one count. The gene calls are TRBV3-1 (or the pseudogene TRBV3-2) and TRBJ1-4, with TRBD1 as a possible D gene (5 bases). V lost 4 bases and J lost 6, with 15 bases in between. Germline V lookup: CDR1 LGHDT, CDR2 YNNKEL (reference sequence). The CDR3 runs 15 residues. The CDR3 sequence: CASSPTAGEDEKLFF. The CDR3, as DNA: TGTGCCAGCAGCCCGACAGCTGGTGAAGATGAAAAACTGTTTTTT.

This clone was found a few times. In DNA, the CDR3 is TGTGCCAGCCAGAGGCTTTCCGGGGGCTACACCTTC. It translates to CASQRLSGGYTF. The chain links TRBV6-5 to TRBJ1-2; D unclear. Germline assignment: CDR1 MNHEY and CDR2 SVGAGI. The CDR3 loop spans 12 amino acids. Trimming pared 8 bases from V and 8 bases from J, leaving 15 bases between.

The chain has TRBV5-1 and TRBJ2-1; 8 nucleotides agree with TRBD2. V shed 1 base and J 9 bases; nucleotides not matched to a gene: 9. The germline V gene encodes CDR1 SGHRS and CDR2 YFSETQ. CDR3 size: 15 residues. The CDR3 protein is CASSLRSGGIGEQFF. Written as DNA, the CDR3 is TGCGCCAGCAGCTTGAGAAGCGGGGGTATTGGTGAGCAGTTCTTC.

This clone was seen only once. The V call is TRBV5-1, the J call TRBJ2-5; TRBD2 matches 9 bases. The CDR3 runs to 17 residues. Trimming took 4 bases from V and 4 from J; bases not matched to a gene: 14. Per germline, CDR1 SGHRS and CDR2 YFSETQ. CDR3 sequence reads: CASSTPGGGGVGETQYF. The CDR3 DNA follows: TGCGCCAGCAGCACCCCCGGGGGCGGGGGGGTAGGAGAGACCCAGTACTTC.

Written as DNA, the CDR3 is TGTGCCAGCAGCCTATTAGCTAACTATGGCTACACCTTC. As protein: CASSLLANYGYTF. This chain uses TRBV3-1 (or the pseudogene TRBV3-2) with TRBJ1-2; D gene unclear. Per germline, CDR1 LGHDT and CDR2 YNNKEL (reference sequence). V lost 4 bases and J lost 0, with 6 bases in between. The CDR3 extends over 13 amino acids.

The chain employs TRBV7-6 and TRBJ2-1, with 14 bases identical to TRBD2. Trimming removed 5 bases from V and 0 bases from J; junction bases left unmatched: 9. This CDR3 has 19 amino acids. CDR1 is SGHVS and CDR2 is FNYEAQ in the germline V gene. In DNA form, the CDR3 reads TGTGCCAGCAGCCGCCCGACTAGCGGGGGGGCAACCTCCTACAATGAGCAGTTCTTC. Amino acids: CASSRPTSGGATSYNEQFF.

The V call is TRBV5-5, the J call TRBJ2-7, with a tentative D call TRBD2 (5 bases). Deletions cut 1 base from V and 1 base from J, with 12 bases between. The CDR3 runs to 15 residues. Germline CDR1 reads SGHKS; CDR2 reads YYEKEE (reference sequence). The CDR3 spells CASSLRVEVSYEQYF. CDR3 nucleotides: TGTGCCAGCAGCTTGAGGGTGGAGGTTTCCTACGAGCAGTACTTC.

In its sample, this clone was seen once. The chain links TRBV7-2 to TRBJ2-5; weak D call: TRBD2 (5 bases). V was clipped by 5 bases and J by 9 bases, with 13 bases between them. This CDR3 has 12 residues. Per the germline V gene, CDR1 is SGHTA and CDR2 is FQGNSA. The CDR3 DNA reads as TGTGCCAGCAGCGTTAGCGCCGGGTCCCAGTACTTC. Residues: CASSVSAGSQYF.

The CDR3 region has the DNA TGTGCCAGTAGTATAGATAGGGGCGATGGCTACACCTTC. This gives the protein CASSIDRGDGYTF. The V gene is TRBV19, the J gene TRBJ1-2, with D tentatively TRBD1 (5 bases). The germline CDR1 and CDR2 sequences are LNHDA and SQIVND (reference sequence). The V end was cut by 0 bases, the J end by 6 bases, with 8 bases between. The CDR3 length is 13 residues.

The chain employs TRBV6-6 and TRBJ2-7, with 8 nucleotides matching TRBD1. Germline-derived CDR1 and CDR2 are MNHNY and SVGAGI (reference sequence). There are 13 residues in the CDR3. V trimming: 7 bases; J trimming: 3 bases; junction bases outside the gene matches: 5. CDR3 nucleotides: TGTGCCAGCACCGGACAGGGCCGCTACGAGCAGTACTTC. It codes for CASTGQGRYEQYF.

The chain couples TRBV5-4 to TRBJ2-7; D uncertain. This CDR3 comprises 11 residues. Germline CDR1 SGHNT, CDR2 YYREEE (reference sequence). Trimming left V 3 bases short and J 7 bases short, with 8 bases between. CDR3 DNA sequence: TGTGCCAGCAGCTCGGGTGGTGAGCAGTACGTC. Its translation: CASSSGGEQYV.

This rearrangement joins TRBV18 to TRBJ2-4, with 7 positions matching TRBD2. With V trimmed by 4 bases and J by 8 bases, 14 bases remained unmatched. The CDR3 sequence is 16 residues long. The germline V gene encodes CDR1 KGHSH and CDR2 LQKENI. CDR3 nucleotide sequence: TGTGCCAGCTCACAAGAAAGAGGGCTCCGGGGGGACATTCAGTACTTC. Translating it yields CASSQERGLRGDIQYF.

V gene TRBV14 combines with J gene TRBJ2-5; D might be TRBD1 (6 bases). CDR1 and CDR2 from the germline V gene are SGHDN and FVKESK. There are 16 residues in the CDR3. V was cut by 0 bases and J by 5 bases, with 16 bases left in between. The CDR3 DNA reads as TGTGCCAGCAGCCAAGATCCAGGGGCTCTGGGGGAGACCCAGTACTTC. Its translation: CASSQDPGALGETQYF.

This chain joins TRBV30 and TRBJ1-2; weak D call: TRBD1 (6 bases). This CDR3 region has 12 residues. CDR1 is GTSNPN and CDR2 is SVGIG in the germline V gene (reference sequence). V dropped 4 bases and J dropped 8 bases, with 14 bases sitting between them. The CDR3 loop is CAWNTIQGGYTF. Here the CDR3 DNA reads TGTGCCTGGAATACAATACAGGGCGGCTACACCTTC.

The table lists this clone with many counts. This chain uses TRBV6-5 with TRBJ2-7, with D possibly matching TRBD2 (5 bases). CDR1 is MNHEY, CDR2 SVGAGI, per germline. V was pared by 2 bases and J by 3 bases, with 11 bases between. The CDR3 loop spans 14 amino acids. This CDR3 reads CASSYRESNYEQYV. The CDR3 region has the DNA TGTGCCAGCAGTTACCGGGAAAGTAACTACGAGCAGTACGTC.

V is TRBV12-5 and J is TRBJ2-3; no reliable D call. Trimming removed 3 bases at V and 6 bases at J, with 4 bases between. The germline V gene encodes CDR1 LGHNT and CDR2 FRNRAP. The CDR3 sequence is 11 residues long. The CDR3 loop reads CASGLADTQYF. CDR3 DNA sequence: TGTGCTAGTGGTTTAGCGGATACGCAGTATTTT.

This sequence joins TRBV5-1 and TRBJ2-1; perhaps TRBD2 as D (5 bases). CDR3 size: 15 residues. The germline V and J ends were trimmed by 2 bases and 3 bases, with 12 bases remaining between them. Germline V gene data show CDR1 as SGHRS and CDR2 as YFSETQ. The CDR3 sequence: CASSLLGRDYNEQFF. CDR3 DNA: TGCGCCAGCAGCTTACTGGGGAGAGACTACAATGAGCAGTTCTTC.

This chain joins TRBV18 and TRBJ2-3; D is possibly TRBD2 (5 bases). CDR1 and CDR2 from the germline V gene are KGHSH and LQKENI. CDR3 length: 16 residues. With 2 bases removed from V and 1 base from J, the gap between germline ends came to 13 bases. The CDR3 bases are TGTGCCAGCTCACCAATAACGGGGAGTCGCACAGATACGCAGTATTTT. Amino acid sequence: CASSPITGSRTDTQYF.

DNA of the CDR3: TGTGCCAGCAGCCAAGAGGGGCAGCGGGGGACCGGAAATACGCAGTATTTT. Its translation is CASSQEGQRGTGNTQYF. The V call is TRBV3-1 (or the pseudogene TRBV3-2), the J call TRBJ2-3; 8 positions agree with TRBD2. CDR3 length equals 17 residues. V shed 0 bases, J shed 7 bases, and the junction held 12 bases outside the gene matches. CDR1 and CDR2 from the germline V gene are LGHDT and YNNKEL (reference sequence).

A few counts support this clone. This chain joins TRBV7-6 and TRBJ2-7, with 8 bases lining up with TRBD2. The V segment lost 8 bases and the J segment 4 bases; nucleotides outside the gene matches: 13. The CDR3 is made up of 15 amino acids. Germline V gene lookup returns CDR1 SGHVS and CDR2 FNYEAQ. The CDR3 nucleotides are TGTGCCAGCTCGGGCCGGCGGGGGGCAGGGTACGAGCAGTACTTC. Translated: CASSGRRGAGYEQYF.

J is TRBJ2-7 and V is TRBV19; the D gene is possibly TRBD1 (5 bases). The CDR3 is 14 residues long. CDR1 and CDR2 (germline): LNHDA, SQIVND (reference sequence). V lost 6 bases and J lost 5, with 17 bases in between. CDR3 sequence: CASRRNQGIHEQYF. Written as DNA, the CDR3 is TGTGCCAGTAGGCGGAATCAGGGAATCCACGAGCAGTACTTC.